These 19 T cell receptor beta chains were all obtained from the same sample, sequenced in a study of vaccination effects on CD4 cells after COVID-19. Their antigen targets remain unknown. With the ViraFEST assay, the study expanded antigen-specific CD4+ T cells using viral peptide pools, then sequenced them. CD4+ T cell isolation took place after 10 days of culture. Participants received two doses of either the BNT162b2 or mRNA-1273 vaccine. The method was immunoSEQ multiplex PCR; TCRdb's version includes in-frame clones alone and lacks a portion of them. The sample carries fewer than 80,000 clones, 74% recorded once. This specimen was CD4+ T cells from PBMCs cultured with HCoV-229E spike peptides, taken after COVID-19 vaccination. Receptors originate from a human donor who received a COVID-19 vaccine.

V gene TRBV27 combines with J gene TRBJ2-2; 10 bases are a match to TRBD2. Germline CDR1 MNHEY, CDR2 SMNVEV (reference sequence). With V trimmed by 6 bases and J by 1 base, 8 bases remained unmatched. The CDR3 extends over 17 amino acids. CDR3 nucleotides: TGTGCCAGCAGCACACTAGCGGGGTTAATGAACACCGGGGAGCTGTTTTTT. Its translation: CASSTLAGLMNTGELFF.

The rearrangement links TRBV11-3 to TRBJ2-3, with 8 bases that match TRBD2. Germline V gene lookup returns CDR1 SGHNT and CDR2 YENEEA. The CDR3 has 17 amino acids. The V gene end was trimmed by 0 bases and the J gene end by 2 bases; junction bases not matched to a gene: 7. CDR3 protein: CASSLDRGAGVTDTQYF. In nucleotides, the CDR3 is TGTGCCAGCAGCTTAGATCGCGGAGCGGGGGTCACAGATACGCAGTATTTT. The full variable domain, with the rest looked up from reference TRBV11-3 and TRBJ2-3, is EAGVVQSPRYKIIEKKQPVAFWCNPISGHNTLYWYLQNLGQGPELLIRYENEEAVDDSQLPKDRFSAERLKGVDSTLKIQPAELGDSAVYLCASSLDRGAGVTDTQYFGPGTRLTVL.

In the case of this clone: At the DNA level, this CDR3 is encoded by other sequences in the same sample as well. The genes are TRBV3-1 (or the pseudogene TRBV3-2) and TRBJ1-6, with D possibly matching TRBD1 (6 bases). V lost 1 base and J lost 7, with 8 bases in between. The CDR3 spans 14 residues. Germline CDR1 and CDR2: LGHDT and YNNKEL (reference sequence). CDR3 in amino acids: CASSQVQGNSPLHF. DNA for the CDR3: TGTGCCAGCAGCCAAGTTCAGGGGAATTCACCCCTCCACTTT.

The chain is built from TRBV5-1 and TRBJ1-2; D is uncertain. The V and J ends lost 2 bases and 4 bases respectively, with 15 bases between them. There are 15 residues in the CDR3. In germline, CDR1 is SGHRS, CDR2 YFSETQ. The CDR3 bases are TGCGCCAGCAGCTTCAACGCGGGCGGACCCTATGGCTACACCTTC. Translating gives CASSFNAGGPYGYTF.

As DNA, the CDR3 is TGTGCCAGCAGCTCCCGTGCAGGGTTCTACGAGCAGTACGTC. Its protein product is CASSSRAGFYEQYV. The chain combines TRBV7-9 with TRBJ2-7; a possible D gene is TRBD1 (5 bases). This CDR3 region has 14 residues. CDR1 and CDR2 from the germline V gene are SEHNR and FQNEAQ (reference sequence). Trimming removed 4 bases at V and 3 bases at J, with 13 bases between.

Here the CDR3 reads CATSRGTLMNTEAFF. The CDR3 DNA is TGTGCCACCAGCAGAGGGACGCTGATGAACACTGAAGCTTTCTTT. This chain connects TRBV15 to TRBJ1-1; the D is unclear. The V gene's germline CDR1 is LNHNV and CDR2 YYDKDF (reference sequence). V lost 1 base, J lost 0 bases, and 9 bases lay in between. The CDR3 is 15 amino acids.

The chain combines TRBV6-2 or TRBV6-3 with TRBJ2-7; TRBD1 matches 9 bases. V was clipped by 4 bases and J by 7 bases; unmatched bases: 11. The CDR3 covers 15 residues. The V gene's germline CDR1 is MNHEY and CDR2 SVGEGT. CDR3 amino acids: CASSSPHRGQGEQYV. The CDR3 bases are TGTGCCAGCAGTTCACCCCACAGGGGGCAAGGTGAGCAGTACGTC.

The J gene is TRBJ2-3, the V gene TRBV9; 7 positions match TRBD2. Trimming at V came to 0 bases and at J to 1 base, leaving 11 bases not matched to a gene. Germline CDR1 SGDLS, CDR2 YYNGEE. The CDR3 is 18 amino acids. The CDR3 DNA sequence: TGTGCCAGCAGCGTAGGGGTTCTTGGGGGGGTCGGCACAGATACGCAGTATTTT. This sequence encodes CASSVGVLGGVGTDTQYF.

The rearrangement uses TRBV2 and TRBJ2-3; D call uncertain. Germline CDR1 and CDR2: SNHLY and FYNNEI. There are 14 residues in the CDR3. V was trimmed by 5 bases and J by 1 base, leaving 10 bases between them. The CDR3 bases are TGTGCCAGCAGTATTCAAGTGGGCACAGATACGCAGTATTTT. Amino acid sequence: CASSIQVGTDTQYF. Looking up the rest from reference TRBV2 and TRBJ2-3 gives the full variable domain: EPEVTQTPSHQVTQMGQEVILRCVPISNHLYFYWYRQILGQKVEFLVSFYNNEISEKSEIFDDQFSVERPDGSNFTLKIRSTKLEDSAMYFCASSIQVGTDTQYFGPGTRLTVL.

This clone was observed a handful of times. The V gene is TRBV6-2 or TRBV6-3, the J gene TRBJ1-1; D ambiguous. The V gene's germline CDR1 is MNHEY and CDR2 SVGEGT. This CDR3 comprises 14 residues. V lost 2 bases to trimming and J lost 3 bases, with 10 bases between them. DNA of the CDR3: TGTGCCAGCAGTTACCGCCCGGGGTACACTGAAGCTTTCTTT. It is translated as CASSYRPGYTEAFF.

This chain connects TRBV7-3 to TRBJ2-5, with D perhaps TRBD2 (6 bases). Trimming cost V 2 bases and J 1 base, with 11 bases left between them. CDR3 length: 15 amino acids. Germline lookup yields CDR1 SGHTA and CDR2 FQGTGA. Here the CDR3 reads CASSLWGGLQETQYF. The CDR3 coding sequence is TGTGCCAGCAGCTTATGGGGAGGTCTCCAAGAGACCCAGTACTTC.

J is TRBJ2-7 and V is TRBV7-8; 7 bases map to TRBD2. The trim removed 5 bases at V and 3 bases at J, leaving 10 bases unmatched. The CDR3 spans 15 residues. The germline V gene has CDR1 SGHVS and CDR2 FQNEAQ. Here the CDR3 reads CASSREGGGGYEQYV. Here the CDR3 DNA reads TGTGCCAGCAGCCGAGAGGGCGGCGGGGGCTACGAGCAGTACGTC.

Only a few counts were recorded for this clone. The J gene is TRBJ1-5, the V gene TRBV27; unclear D gene. The germline gives CDR1 MNHEY, CDR2 SMNVEV (reference sequence). V gave up 6 bases and J gave up 0 bases, with 9 bases separating them. The CDR3 is 14 residues long. CDR3 in DNA: TGTGCCAGCAGCGGACTGCATAGCAATCAGCCCCAGCATTTT. This codes for CASSGLHSNQPQHF.

In regard to this clone: Additional DNA sequences in this sample encode the identical CDR3. The rearrangement links TRBV3-1 (or the pseudogene TRBV3-2) to TRBJ1-5; 9 bases match TRBD1. This CDR3 is 13 amino acids long. The J segment lost 6 bases and the V segment lost 3 bases, leaving 0 bases of the junction unmatched. CDR1 and CDR2 from the germline V gene are LGHDT and YNNKEL (reference sequence). This chain's CDR3 is CASSQDRGQPQHF. For the CDR3, the DNA is TGTGCCAGCAGCCAGGACAGGGGTCAGCCCCAGCATTTT.

J is TRBJ2-5 and V is TRBV5-6; D is unclear. The V and J ends lost 0 bases and 3 bases respectively, with 6 bases between them. This CDR3 has 13 amino acids. Germline-derived CDR1 and CDR2 are SGHDT and YYEEEE. The CDR3 DNA follows: TGTGCCAGCAGCTTGGAGCTAAAAGAGACCCAGTACTTC. Its protein is CASSLELKETQYF. Full variable domain (missing parts from reference TRBV5-6 and TRBJ2-5): DAGVTQSPTHLIKTRGQQVTLRCSPKSGHDTVSWYQQALGQGPQFIFQYYEEEERQRGNFPDRFSGHQFPNYSSELNVNALLLGDSALYLCASSLELKETQYFGPGTRLLVL.

The chain couples TRBV7-9 to TRBJ1-1; TRBD1 matches at 8 bases. The germline CDR1 and CDR2 sequences are SEHNR and FQNEAQ (reference sequence). V was pared by 5 bases and J by 0 bases, with 11 bases of the junction left unmatched. The CDR3 is 17 amino acids. The CDR3 DNA reads as TGTGCCAGCAGCCCTAGACAGGGGCCATCTATGAACACTGAAGCTTTCTTT. It is translated as CASSPRQGPSMNTEAFF.

The chain carries TRBV6-6 and TRBJ1-3, with unresolved D. In germline, CDR1 is MNHNY, CDR2 SVGAGI (reference sequence). CDR3 length equals 14 residues. Trimming removed 7 bases at V and 2 bases at J, with 12 bases between. The CDR3 sequence is CASTIRRAGNTIYF. The CDR3 DNA sequence: TGTGCCAGCACCATAAGACGGGCTGGAAACACCATATATTTT.

This chain uses TRBV13 with TRBJ1-1; 8 positions match TRBD1. V was pared by 0 bases and J by 3 bases, with 12 bases of the junction left unmatched. The CDR3 loop spans 18 amino acids. Germline values: CDR1 PRHDT, CDR2 FYEKMQ (reference sequence). The CDR3 nucleotides are TGTGCCAGCAGCTTAGGCCTCGCAGGGGGCCTCGGGGACACTGAAGCTTTCTTT. Its protein product is CASSLGLAGGLGDTEAFF.

The V call is TRBV5-1, the J call TRBJ1-5; unclear D gene. Germline V gene lookup returns CDR1 SGHRS and CDR2 YFSETQ. Trimming pared 4 bases from V and 4 bases from J, leaving 9 bases between. CDR3 length equals 13 residues. The CDR3 protein is CASSPDPNQPQHF. The CDR3 coding sequence is TGCGCCAGCAGCCCGGACCCGAATCAGCCCCAGCATTTT.